The following is a T cell receptor beta chain sequence with its context. Its matching antigen is unknown. These data are taken from a study of identical twins. Study-wide findings and caveats: High-abundance cord blood beta clonotypes had fewer insertions; memory repertoires showed none. Out-of-frame beta chain sequences displayed weaker excess sharing between twins.

cDNA carried unique molecular identifiers, and a universal primer site was added by template switching. TCRdb used MiXCR to reprocess the 5' RACE reads, holding one entry per CDR3 protein. The sample contains some 1,700,000 distinct CDR3 sequences, around 33% of which appear only once. The CDR3 has 14 residues. V was clipped by 4 bases and J by 3 bases, with 13 bases between them. Per germline, CDR1 SGHRS and CDR2 YFSETQ. The sequence was collected from a newborn girl in good health. The chain has TRBV5-1 and TRBJ1-2, with D hard to call. The material sequenced was cord blood. The CDR3 DNA reads TGCGCCAGCAGCAAAATTCCCGGGGACTATGGCTACACCTTC. Translating gives CASSKIPGDYGYTF.